The 18 T cell receptor beta chains below all came from one sample that was sequenced in a study of cytomegalovirus exposure and HLA in healthy donors. The primer mix had 60 Vbeta and 13 Jbeta primers. The data were produced by immunoSEQ multiplex PCR, yet TCRdb's version contains in-frame clones alone and is incomplete. The profile shows some 190,000 clones, 79% of them singletons. Sample: PBMCs. Source of these receptors: a woman aged 18 to 35 in good health and CMV-seronegative.

This rearrangement joins TRBV28 to TRBJ2-7; 7 positions match TRBD2. Unmatched junction bases numbered 5, after V lost 6 bases and J lost 3 bases. The CDR3 is made up of 13 amino acids. The germline gives CDR1 MDHEN, CDR2 SYDVKM. The CDR3 reads CASSPTSFYEQYF. CDR3 sequence (DNA): TGTGCCAGCAGCCCGACTAGCTTCTACGAGCAGTACTTC. The full variable domain, completed using reference TRBV28 and TRBJ2-7, is DVKVTQSSRYLVKRTGEKVFLECVQDMDHENMFWYRQDPGLGLRLIYFSYDVKMKEKGDIPEGYSVSREKKERFSLILESASTNQTSMYLCASSPTSFYEQYFGPGTRLTVT.

The chain links TRBV5-5 to TRBJ1-5; 9 nucleotides match TRBD1. V lost 5 bases, J lost 6 bases, and 15 bases stayed unmatched. This CDR3 comprises 17 residues. Germline CDR1 reads SGHKS; CDR2 reads YYEKEE (reference sequence). CDR3 coding DNA: TGTGCCAGCAGGATGGATCGAGGACAGGGGAAACCTCAGCCCCAGCATTTT. As protein: CASRMDRGQGKPQPQHF.

The chain uses TRBV27 and TRBJ2-7, with 8 bases identical to TRBD2. The CDR3 length is 17 residues. Germline CDR1 reads MNHEY; CDR2 reads SMNVEV (reference sequence). V lost 7 bases, J lost 3 bases, and 17 bases stayed unmatched. The CDR3 loop is CASIRGGGGQGLYEQYF. In nucleotides, the CDR3 is TGTGCCAGCATCCGAGGCGGCGGGGGGCAGGGGCTCTACGAGCAGTACTTC.

The chain uses TRBV5-6 and TRBJ1-2; 7 bases map to TRBD1. J lost 1 base, V lost 4 bases, and 1 base had no gene match. Germline CDR1 and CDR2: SGHDT and YYEEEE. The CDR3 runs to 13 residues. The CDR3 DNA is TGTGCCAGCAGCCCAGGGGGTAACTATGGCTACACCTTC. It codes for CASSPGGNYGYTF.

V gene TRBV10-3 combines with J gene TRBJ2-7; no firm D call. V lost 0 bases and J lost 0, with 9 bases in between. Germline V CDR1 and CDR2: ENHRY, SYGVKD. The CDR3 has 15 amino acids. The CDR3 here is CAISESDTSSYEQYF. The CDR3 nucleotides read TGTGCCATCAGTGAGTCAGACACCAGCTCCTACGAGCAGTACTTC.

This clone was detected once. The chain uses TRBV6-1 and TRBJ2-2; 9 bases are shared with TRBD2. Trimming took 1 base from V and 12 from J; bases not matched to a gene: 3. The CDR3 has 13 amino acids. Germline V gene lookup returns CDR1 MNHNS and CDR2 SASEGT. Here the CDR3 reads CASSEGGLAQLFF. The CDR3 DNA follows: TGTGCCAGCAGTGAAGGGGGACTAGCTCAGCTGTTTTTT.

This rearrangement joins TRBV28 to TRBJ2-1; 12 nucleotides match TRBD2. V was pared by 8 bases and J by 2 bases, with 10 bases of the junction left unmatched. Germline V gene data show CDR1 as MDHEN and CDR2 as SYDVKM. The CDR3 loop spans 17 amino acids. CDR3 DNA: TGTGCCAGCCTCACTAGCGGGGGGAGGAGGGCCTACAATGAGCAGTTCTTC. This sequence encodes CASLTSGGRRAYNEQFF.

The gene calls are TRBV28 and TRBJ2-3; 8 positions match TRBD1. This CDR3 is 15 amino acids long. Trimming cost V 4 bases and J 2 bases; bases outside gene matches: 5. Per the germline V gene, CDR1 is MDHEN and CDR2 is SYDVKM. CDR3 sequence reads: CASSSGTGATDTQYF. The CDR3 region has the DNA TGTGCCAGCAGTTCCGGGACAGGTGCCACAGATACGCAGTATTTT.

V and J are TRBV5-1 and TRBJ1-1, with a possible D match to TRBD1 (5 bases). Germline V lookup: CDR1 SGHRS, CDR2 YFSETQ. This CDR3 has 15 residues. The V gene lost 7 bases and the J gene lost 0 bases, with 16 bases spanning the gap. The DNA for the CDR3 is TGCGCCAGCGGCAAAATGGACAACATGAACACTGAAGCTTTCTTT. It translates to CASGKMDNMNTEAFF.

The V call is TRBV18, the J call TRBJ2-7; TRBD2 might be the D (6 bases). The V end was cut by 2 bases, the J end by 5 bases, with 22 bases between. Germline V CDR1 and CDR2: KGHSH, LQKENI. The CDR3 consists of 17 residues. Here the CDR3 reads CASSPGLLAGQANEQYF. The CDR3 nucleotides are TGTGCCAGCTCACCAGGACTATTGGCAGGGCAGGCCAACGAGCAGTACTTC.

This clone appeared a single time. The J gene is TRBJ1-2, the V gene TRBV28; D might be TRBD1 (5 bases). CDR3 length equals 15 residues. Germline loops: CDR1 MDHEN, CDR2 SYDVKM. Trimming took 3 bases from V and 4 from J, leaving 15 bases between them. The CDR3 DNA follows: TGTGCCAGCAGTTTGGGGACTCAAATCCTCTATGGCTACACCTTC. Translation gives CASSLGTQILYGYTF.

The chain recombines TRBV28 with TRBJ1-6; no reliable D call. Germline V gives CDR1 MDHEN, CDR2 SYDVKM. The V and J ends lost 7 bases and 6 bases respectively, with 7 bases between them. The CDR3 is 12 amino acids. The CDR3 coding sequence is TGTGCCAGCACGGAGATTAATTCACCCCTCCACTTT. Protein: CASTEINSPLHF. The full variable domain, its missing parts supplied by reference TRBV28 and TRBJ1-6, is DVKVTQSSRYLVKRTGEKVFLECVQDMDHENMFWYRQDPGLGLRLIYFSYDVKMKEKGDIPEGYSVSREKKERFSLILESASTNQTSMYLCASTEINSPLHFGNGTRLTVT.

This clone has just a few counts. The rearrangement joins TRBV5-5 to TRBJ1-1, with 7 nucleotides matching TRBD1. From germline, CDR1 is SGHKS and CDR2 YYEKEE (reference sequence). This CDR3 contains 13 residues. Trimming cost V 1 base and J 3 bases; bases outside gene matches: 0. The CDR3 loop reads CASSLTGDTEAFF. The CDR3 DNA is TGTGCCAGCAGCTTGACAGGGGACACTGAAGCTTTCTTT. Filled out from reference TRBV5-5 and TRBJ1-1, the complete variable domain reads DAGVTQSPTHLIKTRGQQVTLRCSPISGHKSVSWYQQVLGQGPQFIFQYYEKEERGRGNFPDRFSARQFPNYSSELNVNALLLGDSALYLCASSLTGDTEAFFGQGTRLTVV.

This clone appeared once. This chain links TRBV2 with TRBJ2-5, with 9 bases fitting TRBD1. The V and J ends lost 5 bases and 5 bases, in that order; junction bases with no gene match: 18. Per the germline V gene, CDR1 is SNHLY and CDR2 is FYNNEI. CDR3 length: 18 amino acids. The CDR3 DNA follows: TGTGCCAGCAGTCTTTATTACACCCGGGACAGGGATCGGGAGACCCAGTACTTC. Its translation is CASSLYYTRDRDRETQYF.

The chain combines TRBV5-5 with TRBJ2-7; 8 nucleotides line up with TRBD2. The CDR3 loop spans 13 amino acids. Germline CDR1 reads SGHKS; CDR2 reads YYEKEE (reference sequence). The V segment lost 3 bases and the J segment 4 bases; nucleotides outside the gene matches: 3. This CDR3 reads CASSSGGRYEQYF. DNA for the CDR3: TGTGCCAGCAGCTCGGGGGGGCGGTACGAGCAGTACTTC.

The rearrangement joins TRBV5-6 to TRBJ2-7; D not resolved. V was cut by 3 bases and J by 3 bases, with 4 bases left in between. Germline CDR1 reads SGHDT; CDR2 reads YYEEEE. The CDR3 loop spans 11 amino acids. CDR3 loop: CASSSFYEQYF. In DNA, the CDR3 is TGTGCCAGCAGCTCGTTCTACGAGCAGTACTTC.

The V and J genes are TRBV9 and TRBJ2-2; 7 positions agree with TRBD2. V lost 3 bases, J lost 0 bases, and 2 bases stayed unmatched. The CDR3 runs 15 residues. CDR1 and CDR2 from the germline V gene are SGDLS and YYNGEE. CDR3 residues: CASSGGGPNTGELFF. The CDR3 DNA sequence: TGTGCCAGCAGCGGCGGGGGACCGAACACCGGGGAGCTGTTTTTT.

This rearrangement joins TRBV25-1 to TRBJ1-4, with D possibly being TRBD1 (6 bases). V lost 2 bases, J lost 7 bases, and 11 bases lay in between. CDR3 length equals 14 residues. CDR1 and CDR2 (germline): MGHDK, SYGVNS. The CDR3 spells CASSEGQGLEKLFF. The CDR3 region has the DNA TGTGCCAGCAGTGAAGGGCAGGGGCTTGAAAAACTGTTTTTT.